The TCR beta chain under discussion was sequenced for a study of memory CD4+ T cells and cytomegalovirus serostatus. Points from the study as a whole: 67 of 164 known CMV-associated TCRbeta sequences appeared in CD4+ memory.

Single viable CD3+CD4+CD8-CD45RO+ cells were sorted as the memory CD4+ T cells. This clone turned up a few times. The target antigen is unknown. This CDR3 contains 13 residues. Germline V gene data show CDR1 as SQVTM and CDR2 as ANQGSEA. Trimming pared 6 bases from V and 1 base from J, leaving 7 bases between. Per the authors' pipeline: Out-of-frame sequences were removed, leaving 2 million to 2.5 million distinct TCRbeta sequences. Assay used: immunoSEQ multiplex PCR; TCRdb lists only in-frame clones, some missing. V, J and clone size reflect that table, while D and trimming were determined from the DNA. The sample contains almost 45,000 clones, approximately 81% of which appear only once.

The TCR was taken from an adult in good health and CMV-seronegative. This chain uses TRBV29-1 with TRBJ2-6; possibly TRBD1 for D (6 bases). Material: memory CD4+ T cells from blood. CDR3 protein: CSVQGSGANVLTF. For the CDR3, the DNA is TGCAGCGTCCAGGGGTCTGGGGCCAACGTCCTGACTTTC.